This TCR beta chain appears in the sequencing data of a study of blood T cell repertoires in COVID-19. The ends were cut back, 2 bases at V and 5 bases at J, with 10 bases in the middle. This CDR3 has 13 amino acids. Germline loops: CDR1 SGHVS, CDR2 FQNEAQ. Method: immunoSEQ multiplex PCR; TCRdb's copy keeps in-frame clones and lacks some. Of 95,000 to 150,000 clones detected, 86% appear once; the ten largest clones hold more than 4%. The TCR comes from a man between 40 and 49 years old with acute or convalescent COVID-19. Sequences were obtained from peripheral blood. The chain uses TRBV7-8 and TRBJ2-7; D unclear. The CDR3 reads CASSLLLLNEQYF. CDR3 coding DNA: TGTGCCAGCAGCTTATTACTTCTCAACGAGCAGTACTTC.